These T cell receptor beta chains were read from a single sample in a study of T cell changes during pregnancy in multiple sclerosis. Only in-frame clones appear in the TCRdb table, and some are missing; sequencing was by immunoSEQ multiplex PCR. The top ten hold 2% to 3% of the sample, which has roughly 61,000 clones, approximately 94% seen once. Sequences were derived from CD8+ T cells from peripheral blood mononuclear cells, sampled after pregnancy. The receptor set was obtained from a female donor with multiple sclerosis, enrolled in a pregnancy study. Each CDR3 is given with its conserved first and last residue. The order of the fields is J gene, V gene, clone size, D gene, CDR3 protein, CDR3 DNA. The D gene is left open where the match is weak. Some rows mark clone size as missing; the rest say once, few, many or name a class of expanded clone.

>TRBJ1-4|TRBV6-5|.|.
CASSTSPTSFEKLFF
TGTGCCAGCTCCACTAGTCCCACTAGTTTTGAAAAACTGTTTTTT
>TRBJ1-1|TRBV7-9|.|.
CASSPRGYLTEAFF
TGTGCCAGCAGCCCGAGGGGGTATCTCACTGAAGCTTTCTTT
>TRBJ1-5|TRBV21-1|.|.
CASSKAEGQEIEYSNQPQHF
TGTGCCAGCAGCAAAGCGGAAGGACAGGAAATAGAATATAGCAATCAGCCCCAGCATTTT
>TRBJ1-1|TRBV27|.|.
CASSLSSSGNTEAFF
TGTGCCAGCAGTTTATCGAGCTCGGGGAACACTGAAGCTTTCTTT
>TRBJ2-1|TRBV27|.|TRBD1
CASRYRGEQFF
TGTGCCAGCAGATACAGGGGTGAGCAGTTCTTC
>TRBJ1-4|TRBV4-1|.|.
CASSQEVVEGANEKLFF
TGCGCCAGCAGCCAAGAGGTAGTAGAGGGAGCTAATGAAAAACTGTTTTTT
>TRBJ1-5|TRBV5-1|.|.
CASSSAGDPNQPQHF
TGCGCCAGCAGCTCGGCAGGGGATCCCAATCAGCCCCAGCATTTT
>TRBJ2-1|TRBV19|.|TRBD2
CASSIGLAGSYNEQFF
TGTGCCAGTAGTATAGGGCTAGCGGGTTCCTACAATGAGCAGTTCTTC
>TRBJ2-1|TRBV21-1|.|.
CASSKYKPPGLAGERYEQFF
TGTGCCAGCAGCAAATACAAACCTCCGGGACTAGCGGGGGAGAGGTATGAGCAGTTCTTC
>TRBJ2-7|TRBV6-5|.|.
CASSYSQGGYEQYF
TGTGCCAGCAGTTACTCCCAGGGAGGCTACGAGCAGTACTTC
>TRBJ1-4|TRBV2|.|.
CASTYGEKLFF
TGTGCCAGCACATACGGTGAAAAACTGTTTTTT
>TRBJ1-5|TRBV27|.|.
CASRESNQPQHF
TGTGCCAGCCGGGAAAGCAATCAGCCCCAGCATTTT
>TRBJ1-2|TRBV6-1|.|.
CASRGVGGDGYTF
TGTGCCAGCAGGGGCGTGGGGGGTGATGGCTACACCTTC
>TRBJ1-1|TRBV12-5|.|.
CASGLSRGYFEAFF
TGTGCTAGTGGTTTGTCGCGGGGGTATTTTGAAGCTTTCTTT
>TRBJ2-1|TRBV30|.|TRBD1
CAWSEQGPNEQFF
TGTGCCTGGAGTGAACAGGGGCCCAATGAGCAGTTCTTC
>TRBJ2-2|TRBV27|once|TRBD1
CASSSSSTGGASTGELFF
TGTGCCAGCAGTTCTAGTAGTACAGGGGGCGCTTCAACCGGGGAGCTGTTTTTT
>TRBJ2-7|TRBV7-9|.|.
CASSLVISGEQYF
TGTGCCAGCAGCTTAGTTATATCCGGCGAGCAGTACTTC
>TRBJ1-1|TRBV5-6|.|TRBD1
CASSCGTGLMNTEAFF
TGTGCCAGCAGCTGTGGGACAGGGCTCATGAACACTGAAGCTTTCTTT
>TRBJ2-7|TRBV4-1|few|TRBD1
CASSETGYEQYF
TGCGCCAGCAGCGAGACAGGGTACGAGCAGTACTTC
>TRBJ1-2|TRBV7-7|few|.
CASSLYGYTF
TGTGCCAGCAGCCTCTATGGCTACACCTTC
>TRBJ2-7|TRBV9|.|TRBD1
CASSLGQGAYEQYF
TGTGCCAGCAGCCTCGGACAGGGGGCGTACGAGCAGTACTTC
>TRBJ1-2|TRBV11-2|once|TRBD1
CASSPRQGSVYFGYTF
TGTGCCAGCAGCCCACGACAGGGGTCCGTATATTTTGGCTACACCTTC
>TRBJ2-1|TRBV5-1|.|TRBD2
CASSLAASGRLWVYNEQFF
TGCGCCAGCAGCTTGGCCGCTAGCGGGAGACTTTGGGTCTACAATGAGCAGTTCTTC
>TRBJ1-1|TRBV9|few|.
CASSATVGHTEAFF
TGTGCCAGCAGCGCGACAGTCGGGCACACTGAAGCTTTCTTT
>TRBJ2-7|TRBV27|.|TRBD1
CASSWGTGSYEQYF
TGTGCCAGCAGTTGGGGGACAGGTTCCTACGAGCAGTACTTC
>TRBJ2-1|TRBV30|once|.
CAWSVLGWDEQFF
TGTGCCTGGAGTGTGTTGGGCTGGGATGAGCAGTTCTTC
>TRBJ1-1|TRBV6-1|.|TRBD1
CASSDPRTGQDEAFF
TGTGCCAGCAGTGACCCCCGGACAGGGCAAGATGAAGCTTTCTTT
>TRBJ1-2|TRBV29-1|.|TRBD1
CSVVRQGNINYGYTF
TGCAGCGTTGTCCGACAGGGCAATATTAACTATGGCTACACCTTC
>TRBJ2-1|TRBV19|.|.
CASMGGAENEQFF
TGTGCCAGTATGGGCGGGGCGGAGAATGAGCAGTTCTTC
>TRBJ2-7|TRBV29-1|once|.
CSVESGTDYEQYF
TGCAGCGTTGAGTCCGGTACTGACTACGAGCAGTACTTC
>TRBJ2-1|TRBV27|.|TRBD2
CASSWGTSGHDEQFF
TGTGCCAGCAGTTGGGGGACTAGTGGCCATGATGAGCAGTTCTTC
>TRBJ1-2|TRBV6-1|.|.
CASSEVGGAYYGYTF
TGTGCCAGCAGTGAAGTCGGGGGGGCCTACTATGGCTACACCTTC
>TRBJ2-7|TRBV29-1|.|TRBD1
CSVYGQDGEQYF
TGCAGCGTTTACGGACAGGACGGGGAGCAGTACTTC
>TRBJ2-7|TRBV7-2|.|.
CASSLDRERDYEQYF
TGTGCCAGCAGCTTAGACAGGGAAAGGGACTACGAGCAGTACTTC
>TRBJ1-2|TRBV5-4|.|TRBD1
CASSPPPGQGQGGYGYTF
TGTGCCAGCAGCCCGCCCCCGGGTCAAGGACAGGGTGGCTATGGCTACACCTTC
>TRBJ2-5|TRBV13|.|.
CASSLAGTLGETQYF
TGTGCCAGCAGCTTGGCAGGGACTCTGGGGGAGACCCAGTACTTC
>TRBJ2-1|TRBV6-4|.|TRBD1
CASSDSTGGYNEQFF
TGTGCCAGCAGTGACTCGACAGGGGGGTACAATGAGCAGTTCTTC
>TRBJ2-3|TRBV6-4|.|TRBD2
CASSEASGDTDTQYF
TGTGCCAGCAGTGAGGCTAGCGGGGATACAGATACGCAGTATTTT
>TRBJ2-1|TRBV4-2|.|.
CASSQVGGNEQFF
TGTGCCAGCAGCCAAGTGGGGGGAAATGAGCAGTTCTTC
>TRBJ2-7|TRBV30|.|TRBD1
CAWSAGTGTDEQYF
TGTGCCTGGAGCGCCGGGACAGGGACGGACGAGCAGTACTTC
>TRBJ1-5|TRBV19|few|.
CASSATQGWGNQPQHF
TGTGCCAGTAGTGCAACCCAGGGTTGGGGCAATCAGCCCCAGCATTTT
>TRBJ2-7|TRBV27|.|.
CASSFSLSYEQYF
TGTGCCAGCAGTTTCTCGTTGTCCTACGAGCAGTACTTC